The source of this T cell receptor (beta chain) is a study of T cell repertoires in cytomegalovirus infection. In the study overall: Both CMV infection and a matching HLA type were indicated by public TCR beta signatures.

On this clonotype itself: What it recognizes is unknown.

Losses at the gene ends were 2 bases for V and 3 bases for J; bases not matched to a gene: 11. The CDR3 extends over 17 amino acids. CDR1 and CDR2 from the germline V gene are SGHVS and FNYEAQ. Study-wide results and limits: Ex vivo responses were dominated by HLA-C-restricted CMV-specific TCR beta clonotypes.

TCRdb re-called the reads with MiXCR, one entry per CDR3 protein. The repertoire holds about 830,000 distinct CDR3 sequences, 32% seen once, with under 15% in the top ten. This sequence joins TRBV7-6 and TRBJ1-1; 8 nucleotides line up with TRBD1. The receptor was isolated from a human donor in good health (CMV status not recorded). Some clones in this sample may be carry-over from other donors' samples. This specimen was cultured CD8+ T cells from PBMCs, taken from culture after CMV antigen stimulation. The CDR3 nucleotides read TGTGCCAGCAGCTTAAGGGGACAGGACCCAGGTTACACTGAAGCTTTCTTT. Translated, it gives CASSLRGQDPGYTEAFF.